This TCR beta chain is from a study of human T cells and chemical hapten exposure. Study background: Readings were taken at 6 days from patch tests that had applied 0.01% DPC to the upper back.

Individual cDNA molecules received unique molecular identifiers in the library. Per the authors' pipeline: Between about 23,224 and 700,000 TCRs appeared in each sample, and the median stood at 95,638. One entry per CDR3 protein results from TCRdb running MiXCR on the RACE reads. TCRdb, not the authors, supplied the V and J calls. The sample consists of around 200,000 distinct CDR3 sequences, under 30% of them appearing once. The time point is: patch test 3, about 24 weeks after DPC sensitization. Stated treatment: therapeutic diphenylcyclopropenone sensitization with weekly scalp DPC. Blood draws came first, before each patch test. The junction had 5 bases not matched to a gene; V was cut back by 2 bases and J by 0 bases. Germline loops: CDR1 MNHEY, CDR2 SVGAGI. The CDR3 loop spans 18 amino acids. In this sample, this clonotype turned up a few times.

The starting material was whole blood, obtained in connection with sensitization to the hapten diphenylcyclopropenone (DPC). This TCR was recovered from a woman in her forties with alopecia areata. Some clones in this sample may be carry-over from other donors' samples. The chain carries TRBV6-5 and TRBJ2-1; TRBD2 matches at 12 bases. The CDR3, as DNA: TGTGCCAGCAGTTACCCTAGGGGACTAGCGGGCTCCTACAATGAGCAGTTCTTC. Amino acids: CASSYPRGLAGSYNEQFF.